This TCR beta chain was captured in a study of glioma-infiltrating T cells. This clonotype was observed at least ten times. The antigen is undetermined. The study, taken as a whole, reports: Tissue-blood divergence was below expectation in non-neoplastic patients, above in gliomas.

The iRepertoire nested amplicon-rescue multiplex PCR amplified TCR alpha and beta CDR3s from RNA. Tissue mRNA or PBMC total RNA, about 85-400 ng, went into one-step reverse transcription and amplification. MiXCR, applied by TCRdb to the multiplex PCR reads, yields one record per CDR3 protein. The table has some 180,000 distinct CDR3 sequences, more than 25% seen once. The TCR sequence derives from a human donor with low-grade glioma or glioblastoma, undergoing nonglioma brain surgery, or in good health (not recorded which). What was sequenced was glioma tissue, nonneoplastic brain tissue, or PBMCs (not recorded which).

CDR3 DNA sequence: TGCGCCAGCAGCCAAGAGGCGGGGAGCTCCTACAATGAGCAGTTCTTC. Residues: CASSQEAGSSYNEQFF. The V call is TRBV4-3, the J call TRBJ2-1, with D possibly matching TRBD2 (6 bases). V was pared by 0 bases and J by 0 bases, with 9 bases between. The CDR3 is 16 residues long. Germline CDR1 is LGHNA and CDR2 is YSLEER.